A single sample is the source of the 21 T cell receptor beta chains below, sequenced in a study of cytomegalovirus exposure and HLA in healthy donors. The PCR contained 60 Vbeta and 13 Jbeta primers. Only in-frame clones appear in the TCRdb table, and some are missing; sequencing was by immunoSEQ multiplex PCR. The table includes approximately 170,000 clones, about 75% detected once. The sample was PBMCs. The receptors here all came from a male donor in good health and CMV-seropositive.

This chain uses TRBV7-3 with TRBJ2-1; TRBD1 agrees at 7 bases. This CDR3 has 15 amino acids. Germline CDR1 reads SGHTA; CDR2 reads FQGTGA. V lost 6 bases to trimming and J lost 3 bases; unmatched junction nucleotides: 8. The CDR3 DNA reads TGTGCCAGCAGTCCAACCGGGACAGACTACAATGAGCAGTTCTTC. Its translation: CASSPTGTDYNEQFF.

The chain employs TRBV5-6 and TRBJ2-5, with 8 bases fitting TRBD1. Per the germline V gene, CDR1 is SGHDT and CDR2 is YYEEEE. V lost 5 bases, J lost 3 bases, and 3 bases stayed unmatched. The CDR3 contains 13 residues. CDR3: CASSLDREETQYF. CDR3 DNA sequence: TGTGCCAGCAGTCTGGACAGGGAAGAGACCCAGTACTTC.

The gene calls are TRBV11-2 and TRBJ2-2; 7 nucleotides agree with TRBD2. Germline CDR1 is SGHAT and CDR2 is FQNNGV. This CDR3 has 13 amino acids. This CDR3 reads CATTSRTTGELFF. The CDR3 nucleotides read TGTGCTACGACTAGCCGTACCACCGGGGAGCTGTTTTTT.

The V gene is TRBV5-1, the J gene TRBJ2-5; D is unresolved. V lost 4 bases and J lost 2, with 3 bases in between. The CDR3 has 11 residues. Germline V gene lookup returns CDR1 SGHRS and CDR2 YFSETQ. The CDR3 nucleotides read TGCGCCAGCAGCCATCAAGAGACCCAGTACTTC. The encoded protein is CASSHQETQYF. The whole variable domain, filled in from reference TRBV5-1 and TRBJ2-5, reads KAGVTQTPRYLIKTRGQQVTLSCSPISGHRSVSWYQQTPGQGLQFLFEYFSETQRNKGNFPGRFSGRQFSNSRSEMNVSTLELGDSALYLCASSHQETQYFGPGTRLLVL.

To note about this clone: A junction end diverges from the germline sequence, so it may reflect a read error. This chain connects TRBV5-4 to TRBJ2-1, with 7 nucleotides matching TRBD1. This CDR3 has 16 residues. Germline CDR1 is SGHNT and CDR2 is YYREEE (reference sequence). The CDR3 DNA sequence: TGTGCGAGCAAGGGGGCAGGGCGCAACTCCTACAATGAGCAGTTCTTC. Translated: CASKGAGRNSYNEQFF.

The rearrangement uses TRBV11-3 and TRBJ2-5; 7 bases line up with TRBD2. CDR3 size: 13 residues. V shed 3 bases and J 5 bases; nucleotides not matched to a gene: 3. Germline-derived CDR1 and CDR2 are SGHNT and YENEEA. CDR3 in amino acids: CASSLPGGETQYF. The DNA for the CDR3 is TGTGCCAGCAGCTTGCCCGGGGGGGAGACCCAGTACTTC. Based on the CDR3 plus reference TRBV11-3 and TRBJ2-5, the full variable domain is EAGVVQSPRYKIIEKKQPVAFWCNPISGHNTLYWYLQNLGQGPELLIRYENEEAVDDSQLPKDRFSAERLKGVDSTLKIQPAELGDSAVYLCASSLPGGETQYFGPGTRLLVL.

The chain has TRBV18 and TRBJ2-1; 7 nucleotides line up with TRBD2. The CDR3 spans 13 residues. Germline V gives CDR1 KGHSH, CDR2 LQKENI. V lost 6 bases to trimming and J lost 5 bases; unmatched junction nucleotides: 4. The CDR3 nucleotides read TGTGCCAGCTCGCGGGACTACAACAATGAGCAGTTCTTC. Protein: CASSRDYNNEQFF.

The V and J genes are TRBV5-4 and TRBJ1-2; the D gene is possibly TRBD1 (5 bases). Germline loops: CDR1 SGHNT, CDR2 YYREEE (reference sequence). V lost 5 bases to trimming and J lost 6 bases, with 8 bases between them. This CDR3 has 11 amino acids. The CDR3 loop reads CASSKGNGYTF. DNA of the CDR3: TGTGCCAGCAGTAAGGGGAATGGCTACACCTTC.

This clone was counted between two and nine times. The chain recombines TRBV10-3 with TRBJ2-7; D unclear. The CDR3 length is 12 residues. Trimming stripped 2 bases from V and 3 bases from J, with 5 bases between. The germline CDR1 and CDR2 sequences are ENHRY and SYGVKD. The CDR3 bases are TGTGCCATCAGTGAGGTCCGCTACGAGCAGTACTTC. This sequence encodes CAISEVRYEQYF.

The chain employs TRBV4-3 and TRBJ1-1, with TRBD1 matching over 9 bases. Germline values: CDR1 LGHNA, CDR2 YSLEER. V shed 0 bases and J 4 bases; nucleotides not matched to a gene: 12. The CDR3 runs 18 residues. The CDR3 reads CASSQDVNRGQRGTEAFF. The CDR3 DNA follows: TGCGCCAGCAGCCAAGATGTTAACAGGGGGCAGAGAGGCACTGAAGCTTTCTTT.

The chain combines TRBV7-9 with TRBJ1-1; D is undetermined. The CDR3 runs 12 residues. The V and J ends lost 3 bases and 4 bases respectively, with 6 bases between them. Germline loops: CDR1 SEHNR, CDR2 FQNEAQ (reference sequence). CDR3 amino acids: CASSLAGTEAFF. The CDR3 nucleotides read TGTGCCAGCAGCTTGGCGGGCACTGAAGCTTTCTTT.

The rearrangement links TRBV9 to TRBJ2-7; D is undetermined. V lost 0 bases and J lost 0, with 7 bases in between. The CDR3 spans 14 residues. In germline, CDR1 is SGDLS, CDR2 YYNGEE. CDR3 sequence: CASSVALSSYEQYF. DNA for the CDR3: TGTGCCAGCAGCGTAGCCCTAAGCTCCTACGAGCAGTACTTC.

This chain uses TRBV4-2 with TRBJ2-5; weak D call: TRBD2 (6 bases). The assigned J gene may be wrong: the sequence end matches TRBJ2-7 better. The CDR3 loop spans 14 amino acids. Germline assignment: CDR1 LGHNA and CDR2 YNFKEQ. CDR3 nucleotides: TGTGCCAGCAGCCAAGAGACTAGCTCCTACGAGCAGTACTTC. Residues: CASSQETSSYEQYF.

The sample holds a few counts of this clone. The chain couples TRBV5-6 to TRBJ1-6; D is ambiguous. Trimming cost V 3 bases and J 8 bases, with 15 bases left between them. Germline assignment: CDR1 SGHDT and CDR2 YYEEEE. The CDR3 covers 15 residues. Here the CDR3 DNA reads TGTGCCAGCAGCTCGATCCGGGAGCTCTATTCACCCCTCCACTTT. This codes for CASSSIRELYSPLHF.

This clone appeared a few times. The genes are TRBV14 and TRBJ2-3, with D possibly TRBD2 on 6 matching bases. CDR3 length: 14 residues. The V end lost 0 bases, the J end lost 6 bases, and 10 bases lay between the germline ends. Per the germline V gene, CDR1 is SGHDN and CDR2 is FVKESK. Written as DNA, the CDR3 is TGTGCCAGCAGCCAAGATACACTAGCTGATACGCAGTATTTT. This translates into CASSQDTLADTQYF.

The chain combines TRBV6-5 with TRBJ2-7; 11 nucleotides match TRBD2. Trimming took 6 bases from V and 7 from J; bases not matched to a gene: 11. Germline assignment: CDR1 MNHEY and CDR2 SVGAGI. The CDR3 extends over 15 amino acids. CDR3 DNA: TGTGCCAGCAGCCGACTTAGCGGGGGGGCTGAAGAGCAGTACTTC. Translated, it gives CASSRLSGGAEEQYF.

Comment on this clone: This sample includes further DNA sequences coding for the same CDR3. CDR3 in amino acids: CASSLGTGSYEQYF. The CDR3 coding sequence is TGTGCCAGCAGCTTAGGGACAGGGAGCTACGAGCAGTACTTC. The chain links TRBV7-2 to TRBJ2-7, with TRBD1 matching over 8 bases. The CDR3 loop spans 14 amino acids. The ends lost 1 base at V and 3 bases at J; junction bases unmatched: 2. The germline V gene encodes CDR1 SGHTA and CDR2 FQGNSA.

The chain uses TRBV7-9 and TRBJ1-1; D is ambiguous. Germline V gene data show CDR1 as SEHNR and CDR2 as FQNEAQ (reference sequence). CDR3 length equals 15 residues. Trimming removed 5 bases at V and 1 base at J, with 14 bases between. DNA for the CDR3: TGTGCCAGCAGCCCTCATGCGGGCCCGAACACTGAAGCTTTCTTT. It yields the protein CASSPHAGPNTEAFF. Combining the CDR3 with reference TRBV7-9 and TRBJ1-1 gives the whole variable domain DTGVSQNPRHKITKRGQNVTFRCDPISEHNRLYWYRQTLGQGPEFLTYFQNEAQLEKSRLLSDRFSAERPKGSFSTLEIQRTEQGDSAMYLCASSPHAGPNTEAFFGQGTRLTVV.

This clone was observed a handful of times. The rearrangement uses TRBV2 and TRBJ1-1; D possibly corresponds to TRBD1 (6 bases). Germline loops: CDR1 SNHLY, CDR2 FYNNEI. The ends were cut back, 3 bases at V and 7 bases at J, with 15 bases in the middle. The CDR3 sequence is 14 residues long. Here the CDR3 reads CASSENAGQLEAFF. For the CDR3, the DNA is TGTGCCAGCAGTGAGAACGCCGGACAGCTTGAAGCTTTCTTT.

This clone was seen repeatedly, ten times or more. V is TRBV5-1 and J is TRBJ1-3; 7 bases map to TRBD1. Germline V gives CDR1 SGHRS, CDR2 YFSETQ. Unmatched junction bases numbered 15, after V lost 7 bases and J lost 8 bases. This CDR3 is built from 15 residues. As DNA, the CDR3 is TGCGCCAGCCGCCGGGACAGCCTTCCGGAAGACACCATATATTTT. Its translation is CASRRDSLPEDTIYF.

This chain links TRBV4-2 with TRBJ2-3; TRBD2 matches at 7 bases. V gave up 3 bases and J gave up 2 bases; unmatched junction bases: 5. Looked up from germline, CDR1 is LGHNA and CDR2 is YNFKEQ. The CDR3 spans 15 residues. CDR3 protein: CASSQSSGDTDTQYF. CDR3 bases: TGTGCCAGCAGCCAGTCTAGCGGAGACACAGATACGCAGTATTTT.